The sequence of this T cell receptor beta chain was determined in a study of regulatory T cells in long-lasting Graves disease. This sample's time point: persistent/refractory GD, antithyroid drugs over 5 years with positive TRAb. Making the TCR library involved RNA that had been extracted from PBMCs. Building of the TCR beta libraries involved iRepertoire HTBI primers and Arm-PCR of CDR3 regions. TCRdb reprocessed the multiplex PCR reads with MiXCR, giving one entry per CDR3 protein. The data show approximately 290,000 distinct CDR3 sequences, more than 20% seen once. Study results and limitations: Persistent disease exhibited a predilection for TRBV28, TRBJ1-2 and TRBJ2-5.

This clonotype was picked up one time. What it binds is not known. V was trimmed by 0 bases and J by 5 bases, leaving 11 bases between them. This CDR3 contains 14 residues. From germline, CDR1 is SGHRS and CDR2 YFSETQ. This sequence joins TRBV5-1 and TRBJ1-1, with D perhaps matching TRBD1 (6 bases). The sample consisted of peripheral blood mononuclear cells (PBMCs), taken when the disease was refractory, from a patient treated with antithyroid drugs. The TCR comes from a female donor with Graves disease. CDR3 loop: CASSLALGATEAFF. CDR3 sequence (DNA): TGCGCCAGCAGCTTGGCTCTGGGGGCAACTGAAGCTTTCTTT.